This T cell receptor beta chain is from a study of T cell repertoires in cytomegalovirus infection (dated by TCRdb to between 2018 and 2021). In the study overall: The peptide stimulations were aimed at well-studied HLA-B-restricted epitopes as well as recently identified HLA-C-restricted CMV epitopes, whose presentation resists viral immunomodulation. Because public TCR beta signatures pointed to carriage of CMV infection together with the matching HLA type, the HLA type of each donor mattered for the analysis. Findings and caveats that apply to the study as a whole: In the ex vivo response, HLA-C-restricted CMV-specific TCR beta clonotypes were dominant, and in two of eight donors the single most frequent clonotype came from this HLA-C-restricted group. In both this cohort and an independent roughly 350-donor cohort, the cumulative frequency of public TCR beta family members distinguished carriers of CMV infection plus the relevant HLA type.

This sample was sequenced with an Illumina HiSeq 1500. In-frame beta chains were kept once TCRdb had trimmed the public reads at Q25 with fastp and called clones with MiXCR. Records with the same CDR3 protein are collapsed into one entry carrying the most frequent genes and DNA. Across this sample there are some 120,000 distinct CDR3 sequences, with 32% seen only once. Roughly 58% of the sample goes to the ten largest clones. With regard to this clonotype: Its binding antigen is unknown. No base quality information exists; no much larger clone differs at one position.

CDR3 length: 14 amino acids, cysteine to phenylalanine. Only the CDR3 DNA stays, 42 bases, in frame from base 1. The germline V gene yields KGHSH for CDR1 and LQKENI for CDR2. The V end loses 4 bases and the J end loses 1 base, and a stretch of 11 bases separates them. In light of the paper, this sample's treatment or condition label describes: in vitro stimulation with specific CMV peptide epitopes to enrich CMV-specific T cells. The V gene is TRBV18 and the J gene is TRBJ2-7; tentative D gene TRBD2, with 6 bases matching. The sequencing used CD8+ T cells from cultured PBMCs, collected from culture after CMV antigen stimulation. The sequence derives from a human donor in good health (CMV status not recorded). Some clones in this sample may be carry-over from other donors' samples. The CDR3 protein is CASSLEEGSYEQYF. The base sequence is TGTGCCAGCTCACTGGAGGAGGGTTCCTACGAGCAGTACTTC.